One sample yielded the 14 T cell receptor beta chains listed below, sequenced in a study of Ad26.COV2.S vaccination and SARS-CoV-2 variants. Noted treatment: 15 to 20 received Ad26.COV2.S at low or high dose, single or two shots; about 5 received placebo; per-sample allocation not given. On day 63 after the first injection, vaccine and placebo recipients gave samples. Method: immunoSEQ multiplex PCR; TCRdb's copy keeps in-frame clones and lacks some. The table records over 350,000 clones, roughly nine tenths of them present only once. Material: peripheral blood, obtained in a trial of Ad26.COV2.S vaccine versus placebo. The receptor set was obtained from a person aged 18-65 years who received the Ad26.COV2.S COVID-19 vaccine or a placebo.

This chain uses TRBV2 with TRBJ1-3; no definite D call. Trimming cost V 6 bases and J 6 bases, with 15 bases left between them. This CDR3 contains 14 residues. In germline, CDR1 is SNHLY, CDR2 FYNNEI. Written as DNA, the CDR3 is TGTGCCAGCAGGCCGGGTATAGCCCAAAACACCATATATTTT. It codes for CASRPGIAQNTIYF.

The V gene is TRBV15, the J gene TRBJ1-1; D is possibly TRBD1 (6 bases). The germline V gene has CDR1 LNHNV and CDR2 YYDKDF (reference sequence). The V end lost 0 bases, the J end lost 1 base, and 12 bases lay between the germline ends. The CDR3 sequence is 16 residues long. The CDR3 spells CATSRDRDRRNTEAFF. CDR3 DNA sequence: TGTGCCACCAGCAGAGACCGAGACAGGAGGAACACTGAAGCTTTCTTT.

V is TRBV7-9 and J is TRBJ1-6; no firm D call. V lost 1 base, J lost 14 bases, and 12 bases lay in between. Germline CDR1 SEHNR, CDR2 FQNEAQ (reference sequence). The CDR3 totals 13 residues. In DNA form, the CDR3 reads TGTGCCAGCAGCTTAGACCAGCTTGGAGCCCTCCACTTT. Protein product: CASSLDQLGALHF.

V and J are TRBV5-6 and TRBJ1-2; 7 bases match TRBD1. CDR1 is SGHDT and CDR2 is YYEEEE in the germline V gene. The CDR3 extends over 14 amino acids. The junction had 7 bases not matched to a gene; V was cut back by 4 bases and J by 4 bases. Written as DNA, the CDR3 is TGTGCCAGCAGCAAGACAGGGCCCAGCTATGGCTACACCTTC. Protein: CASSKTGPSYGYTF.

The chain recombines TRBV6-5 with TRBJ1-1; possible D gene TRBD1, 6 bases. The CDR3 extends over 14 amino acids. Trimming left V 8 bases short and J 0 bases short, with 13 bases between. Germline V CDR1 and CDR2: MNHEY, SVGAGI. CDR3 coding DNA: TGTGCCAGCCGCCGGACAGAGATGAACACTGAAGCTTTCTTT. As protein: CASRRTEMNTEAFF.

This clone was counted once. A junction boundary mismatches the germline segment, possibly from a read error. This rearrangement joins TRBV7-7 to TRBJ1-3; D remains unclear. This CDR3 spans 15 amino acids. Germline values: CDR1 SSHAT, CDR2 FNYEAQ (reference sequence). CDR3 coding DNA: TGTGCTAGCAGCTTAGGTCCGGGTTCTGGAAACACCATATATTTT. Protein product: CASSLGPGSGNTIYF.

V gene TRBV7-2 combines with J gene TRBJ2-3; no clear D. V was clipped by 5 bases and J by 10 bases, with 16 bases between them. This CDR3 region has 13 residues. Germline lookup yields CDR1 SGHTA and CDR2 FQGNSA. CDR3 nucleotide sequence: TGTGCCAGCAGCCGCCGCACGGGTTTCGCGCAGTATTTT. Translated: CASSRRTGFAQYF.

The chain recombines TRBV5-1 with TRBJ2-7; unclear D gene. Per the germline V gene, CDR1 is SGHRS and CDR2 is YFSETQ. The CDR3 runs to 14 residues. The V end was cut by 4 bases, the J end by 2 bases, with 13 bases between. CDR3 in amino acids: CASSADNNAYEQYF. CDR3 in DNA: TGCGCCAGCAGCGCTGACAACAATGCCTACGAGCAGTACTTC.

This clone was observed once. CDR3 bases: TGTGCCAGCAGCTTAGCGTCCGGGGGCTCCTACGAGCAGTACTTC. Protein: CASSLASGGSYEQYF. This chain links TRBV7-2 with TRBJ2-7; tentative D call: TRBD2 (6 bases). V gave up 0 bases and J gave up 0 bases, with 9 bases separating them. The CDR3 runs 15 residues. Germline CDR1 and CDR2: SGHTA and FQGNSA.

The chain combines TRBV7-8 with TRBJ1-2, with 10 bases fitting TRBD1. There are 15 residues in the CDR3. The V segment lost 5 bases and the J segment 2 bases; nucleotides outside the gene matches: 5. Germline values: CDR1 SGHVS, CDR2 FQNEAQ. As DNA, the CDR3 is TGTGCCAGCAGCGCCCCGGGACAGGGGAACTATGGCTACACCTTC. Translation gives CASSAPGQGNYGYTF.

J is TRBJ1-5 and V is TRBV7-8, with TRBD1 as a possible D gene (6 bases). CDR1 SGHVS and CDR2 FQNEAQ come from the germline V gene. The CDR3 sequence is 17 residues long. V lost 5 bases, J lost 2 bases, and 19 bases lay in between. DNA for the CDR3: TGTGCCAGCAGCCATTCGGGAACAGGGAGGGGCAATCAGCCCCAGCATTTT. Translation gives CASSHSGTGRGNQPQHF. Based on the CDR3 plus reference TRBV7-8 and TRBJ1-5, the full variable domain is GAGVSQSPRYKVAKRGQDVALRCDPISGHVSLFWYQQALGQGPEFLTYFQNEAQLDKSGLPSDRFFAERPEGSVSTLKIQRTQQEDSAVYLCASSHSGTGRGNQPQHFGDGTRLSIL.

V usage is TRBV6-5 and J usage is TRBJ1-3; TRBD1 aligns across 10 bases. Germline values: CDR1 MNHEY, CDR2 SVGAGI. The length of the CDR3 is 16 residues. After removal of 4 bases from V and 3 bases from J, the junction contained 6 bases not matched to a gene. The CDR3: CASSSTDRGIGNTIYF. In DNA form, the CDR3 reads TGTGCCAGCAGTTCCACGGACAGGGGGATTGGAAACACCATATATTTT.

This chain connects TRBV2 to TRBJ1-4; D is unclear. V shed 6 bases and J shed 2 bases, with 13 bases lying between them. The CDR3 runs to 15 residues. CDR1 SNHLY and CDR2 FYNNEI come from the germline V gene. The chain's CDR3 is CASSLGLETNEKLFF. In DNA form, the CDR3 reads TGTGCCAGCAGCCTAGGACTTGAGACTAATGAAAAACTGTTTTTT.

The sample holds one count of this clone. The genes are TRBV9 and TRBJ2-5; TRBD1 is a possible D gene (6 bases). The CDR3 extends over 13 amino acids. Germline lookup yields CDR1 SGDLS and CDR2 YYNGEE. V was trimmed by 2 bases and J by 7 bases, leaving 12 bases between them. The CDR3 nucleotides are TGTGCCAGCAGCGTCGACCGAGGGGGGACCCAGTACTTC. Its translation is CASSVDRGGTQYF.